Included here is one TCR beta chain sequence, with context. Its antigen is unidentified. Donors, without exception, were Caucasian adults residing in Nashville, Tennessee. The data are from a study of shared clonotypes between healthy human individuals. Study details: The cohort comprised a couple of women and a few men. Their ages spanned 18 to 49 years. Study results and limitations: The study generally estimated greater richness for naive than memory subsets.

Original handling: Owing to the provision of junction-only sequences devoid of quality scores by immunoSEQ, filtering differed. This table comes from immunoSEQ multiplex PCR, and its TCRdb copy is limited to in-frame clones, with some not included. The V and J calls and clone size come from that table; D and trimming were worked out from the DNA. The sample yields 2 million to 3 million clones, more than 85% seen once. V lost 5 bases and J lost 3, with 14 bases in between. CDR3 size: 14 residues. Germline assignment: CDR1 SGHTA and CDR2 FQGNSA. The source is a man between 18 and 35 years old in good health. Some clones in this sample may be carry-over from other donors' samples. The specimen sequenced was naive CD4+ T cells from PBMCs. Subset in this sample: CD45RA+ positively selected. This chain connects TRBV7-2 to TRBJ2-7, with D possibly being TRBD2 (6 bases). The DNA of the CDR3 is TGTGCCAGCAGCCTCGGGGCGGGGCGCTACGAGCAGTACTTC. Translated, it gives CASSLGAGRYEQYF. The complete variable domain, with remaining parts taken from reference TRBV7-2 and TRBJ2-7, reads GAGVSQSPSNKVTEKGKDVELRCDPISGHTALYWYRQSLGQGLEFLIYFQGNSAPDKSGLPSDRFSAERTGGSVSTLTIQRTQQEDSAVYLCASSLGAGRYEQYFGPGTRLTVT.